This T cell receptor (beta chain) was captured in a study of beta chain features in type 1 diabetes. Notes on the study in general: In all four CD4+ subsets, TCRB CDR3 length was significantly, moderately reduced in type 1 diabetes.

The germline CDR1 and CDR2 sequences are SGHRS and YFSETQ. The CDR3 is made up of 17 amino acids. V lost 4 bases and J lost 3; bases outside the gene matches: 14. As every portion of the isolated RNA was reverse transcribed, the sequencing read expressed TCRB transcripts. TCRdb's copy holds only in-frame clones and misses some; the assay was immunoSEQ multiplex PCR. The table shows a few hundred thousand clones, with about a sixth occurring only once. This clone was counted between two and nine times. Its antigen remains unidentified. The sequence derives from a man aged 25 to 45 with type 1 diabetes. This chain connects TRBV5-1 to TRBJ2-5; 8 nucleotides align to TRBD1. Sequencing was performed on naive CD4+ T cells from blood. The CDR3 loop reads CASSPMGSGGAEETQYF. The DNA for the CDR3 is TGCGCCAGCAGCCCCATGGGATCAGGGGGCGCAGAAGAGACCCAGTACTTC.